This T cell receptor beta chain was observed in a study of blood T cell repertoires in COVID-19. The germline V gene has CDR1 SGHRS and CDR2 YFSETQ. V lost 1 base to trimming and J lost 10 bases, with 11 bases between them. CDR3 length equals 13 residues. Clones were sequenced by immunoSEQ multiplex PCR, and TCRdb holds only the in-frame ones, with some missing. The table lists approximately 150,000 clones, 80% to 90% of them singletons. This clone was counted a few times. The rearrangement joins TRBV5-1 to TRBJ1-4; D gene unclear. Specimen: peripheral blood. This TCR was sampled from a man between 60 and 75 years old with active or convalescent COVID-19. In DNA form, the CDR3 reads TGCGCCAGCAGCTTGTGGGAGTTCGGAAAACTGTTTTTT. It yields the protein CASSLWEFGKLFF.